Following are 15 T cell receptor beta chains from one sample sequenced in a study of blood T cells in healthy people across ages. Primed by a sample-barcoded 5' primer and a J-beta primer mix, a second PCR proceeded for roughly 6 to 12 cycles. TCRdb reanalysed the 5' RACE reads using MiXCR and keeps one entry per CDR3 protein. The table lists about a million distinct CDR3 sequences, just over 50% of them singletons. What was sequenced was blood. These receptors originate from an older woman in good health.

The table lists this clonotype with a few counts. CDR3 amino acids: CAWSVGVGANVLTF. The CDR3 region has the DNA TGTGCCTGGAGTGTTGGGGTCGGGGCCAACGTCCTGACTTTC. The genes are TRBV30 and TRBJ2-6; no reliable D call. The V gene lost 0 bases and the J gene lost 4 bases, with 7 bases spanning the gap. Germline V gene lookup returns CDR1 GTSNPN and CDR2 SVGIG (reference sequence). CDR3 size: 14 residues.

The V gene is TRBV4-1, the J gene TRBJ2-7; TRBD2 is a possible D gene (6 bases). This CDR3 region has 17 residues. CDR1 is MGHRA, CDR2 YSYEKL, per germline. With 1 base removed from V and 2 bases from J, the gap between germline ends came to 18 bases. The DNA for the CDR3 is TGCGCCAGCAGCCAAGGGGCCCGCGGCGGGATAGCCTACGAGCAGTACTTC. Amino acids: CASSQGARGGIAYEQYF.

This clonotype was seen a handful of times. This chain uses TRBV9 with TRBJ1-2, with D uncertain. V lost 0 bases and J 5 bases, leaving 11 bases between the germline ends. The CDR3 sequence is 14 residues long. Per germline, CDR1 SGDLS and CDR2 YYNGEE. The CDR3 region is CASSVAPGTYGYTF. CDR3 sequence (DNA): TGTGCCAGCAGCGTAGCCCCAGGAACATATGGCTACACCTTC. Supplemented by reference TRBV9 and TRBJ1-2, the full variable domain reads DSGVTQTPKHLITATGQRVTLRCSPRSGDLSVYWYQQSLDQGLQFLIQYYNGEERAKGNILERFSAQQFPDLHSELNLSSLELGDSALYFCASSVAPGTYGYTFGSGTRLTVV.

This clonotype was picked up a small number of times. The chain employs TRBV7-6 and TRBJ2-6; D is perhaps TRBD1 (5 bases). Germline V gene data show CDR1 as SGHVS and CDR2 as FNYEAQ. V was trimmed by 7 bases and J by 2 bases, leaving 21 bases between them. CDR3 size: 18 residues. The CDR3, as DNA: TGTGCCAGCAAAACGACAGCTCCGATAGGGGCTGGGGCCAACGTCCTGACTTTC. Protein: CASKTTAPIGAGANVLTF. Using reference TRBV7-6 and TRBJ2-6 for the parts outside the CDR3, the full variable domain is GAGVSQSPRYKVTKRGQDVALRCDPISGHVSLYWYRQALGQGPEFLTYFNYEAQQDKSGLPNDRFSAERPEGSISTLTIQRTEQRDSAMYRCASKTTAPIGAGANVLTFGAGSRLTVL.

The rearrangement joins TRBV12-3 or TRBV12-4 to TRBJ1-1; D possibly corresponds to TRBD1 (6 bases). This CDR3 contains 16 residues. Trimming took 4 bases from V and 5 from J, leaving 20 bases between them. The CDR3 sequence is CASSSSRDMWSTEAFF. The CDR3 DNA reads TGTGCCAGCAGTTCGTCCCGGGACATGTGGTCAACTGAAGCTTTCTTT.

The CDR3 loop is CASSPRGTEAFF. The CDR3 nucleotides are TGTGCCAGCAGCCCCAGGGGTACTGAAGCTTTCTTT. The V and J genes are TRBV28 and TRBJ1-1; D perhaps matches TRBD1 (6 bases). The CDR3 is made up of 12 amino acids. Trimming took off 6 bases at V and 5 bases at J, with 10 bases between the two ends. Germline assignment: CDR1 MDHEN and CDR2 SYDVKM.

The CDR3 is CAISESTQWGHEQYF. The CDR3, as DNA: TGTGCCATCAGTGAGTCTACTCAATGGGGCCACGAGCAGTACTTC. J is TRBJ2-5 and V is TRBV10-3; D possibly corresponds to TRBD1 (5 bases). Judging by the DNA end, TRBJ2-7 fits better; the J call may be wrong. The germline V gene has CDR1 ENHRY and CDR2 SYGVKD. This CDR3 is 15 amino acids long.

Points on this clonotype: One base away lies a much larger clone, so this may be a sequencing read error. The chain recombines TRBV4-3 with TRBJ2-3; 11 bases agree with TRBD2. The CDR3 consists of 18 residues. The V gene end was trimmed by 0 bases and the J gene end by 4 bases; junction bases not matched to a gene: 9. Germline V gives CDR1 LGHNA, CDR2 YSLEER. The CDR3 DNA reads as TGCGCCAGCAGCCAAGATAGCCCGACTAGCGGGGTTGCAGATACGCAGTATTTT. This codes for CASSQDSPTSGVADTQYF.

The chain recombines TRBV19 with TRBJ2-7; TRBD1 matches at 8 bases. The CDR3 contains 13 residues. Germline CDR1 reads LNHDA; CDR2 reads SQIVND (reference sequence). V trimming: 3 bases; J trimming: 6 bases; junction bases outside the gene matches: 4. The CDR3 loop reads CASSILDRGEQYF. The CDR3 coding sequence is TGTGCCAGTAGTATCCTCGACAGGGGCGAGCAGTACTTC.

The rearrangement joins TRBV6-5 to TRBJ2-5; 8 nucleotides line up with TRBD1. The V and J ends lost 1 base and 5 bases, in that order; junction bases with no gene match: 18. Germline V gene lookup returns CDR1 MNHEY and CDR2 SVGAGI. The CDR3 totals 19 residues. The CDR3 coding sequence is TGTGCCAGCAGTTACTTCTTCCCCGCGACAGGGGAGTTTAGGGAGACCCAGTACTTC. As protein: CASSYFFPATGEFRETQYF.

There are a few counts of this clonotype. The CDR3 sequence is CAISAGQGNYEQYF. Written as DNA, the CDR3 is TGTGCCATCAGTGCGGGACAGGGCAACTACGAGCAGTACTTC. The genes are TRBV10-3 and TRBJ2-7; 9 positions match TRBD1. The CDR3 covers 14 residues. V shed 4 bases and J 3 bases; nucleotides not matched to a gene: 4. Germline loops: CDR1 ENHRY, CDR2 SYGVKD.

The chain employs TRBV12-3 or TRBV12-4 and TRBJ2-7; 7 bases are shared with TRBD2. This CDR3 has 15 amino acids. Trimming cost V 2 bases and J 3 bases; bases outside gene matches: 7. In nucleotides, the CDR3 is TGTGCCAGCAGTTTAACAGCGGGACGAAACTACGAGCAGTACTTC. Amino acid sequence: CASSLTAGRNYEQYF.

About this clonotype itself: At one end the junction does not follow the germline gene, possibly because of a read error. The CDR3 DNA reads as TGTGCCAGCTTACCACCGTACGGGACAGGAAGCGGTGGCTACACCTTC. Amino acid sequence: CASLPPYGTGSGGYTF. The rearrangement uses TRBV18 and TRBJ1-2, with TRBD1 matching over 8 bases. The germline V gene has CDR1 KGHSH and CDR2 LQKENI. The CDR3 is 16 residues long.

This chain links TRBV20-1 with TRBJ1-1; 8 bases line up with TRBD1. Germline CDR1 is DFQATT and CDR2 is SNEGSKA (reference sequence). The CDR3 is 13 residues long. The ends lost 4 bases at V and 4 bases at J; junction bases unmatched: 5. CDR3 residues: CSATQGAPTEAFF. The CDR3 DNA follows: TGCAGTGCTACGCAGGGGGCGCCCACTGAAGCTTTCTTT.

The CDR3 loop is CASSARGASNEQYF. CDR3 DNA: TGCGCCAGCAGCGCACGAGGGGCTAGCAATGAGCAGTACTTC. The V gene is TRBV5-1, the J gene TRBJ2-5; the D call may be TRBD1 or TRBD2 (5 bases each). V was shortened by 4 bases and J by 11 bases, with 21 bases between the two germline ends. Germline CDR1 reads SGHRS; CDR2 reads YFSETQ. This CDR3 spans 14 amino acids.